This T cell receptor (beta chain) was identified during a study of OX40 agonist ivuxolimab in advanced cancers. Study as a whole: Every 2 weeks, patients got intravenous ivuxolimab at one of six dose levels (0.01-10 mg/kg). Having had anti-PD-1, anti-PD-L1 or anti-CTLA-4 therapy before was allowed, and 40% to 45% had some. Findings of the study overall: The 0.1-3.0 mg/kg partial responders had among the lowest clonal expansion.

TCRdb keeps only in-frame clones here, not all; method: immunoSEQ multiplex PCR. The table records around 46,000 clones, 88% of them present only once. Trimming stripped 1 base from V and 2 bases from J, with 8 bases between. From germline, CDR1 is SGHAT and CDR2 FQNNGV. CDR3 length: 14 residues. For this clone: Its target is not known.

The sequences come from CD4+ or CD8+ T cells sorted from blood, collected in a trial of the OX40 agonist ivuxolimab. This rearrangement joins TRBV11-2 to TRBJ1-1, with D unresolved. The receptor comes from an adult with an advanced solid tumor such as melanoma, head and neck, liver or kidney cancer. CDR3 residues: CASSLGRSNTEAFF. The CDR3 DNA reads TGTGCCAGCAGCTTAGGACGGAGCAACACTGAAGCTTTCTTT.